The clone carrying this T cell receptor (beta chain) was seen only a few times. Antigen specificity is unknown. The germline V and J ends were trimmed by 6 bases and 1 base, with 12 bases remaining between them. The CDR3 is made up of 14 amino acids. Per the germline V gene, CDR1 is MDHEN and CDR2 is SYDVKM. These data come from a study of CD8 T cells in ankylosing spondylitis. General study points: Disease-linked clones proved CD8+ and comparatively uncommon in peripheral blood. It appeared that ankylosing spondylitis blood was characterized by a TCR beta motif of several highly homologous variants. Enrichment of disease-linked clones was reportedly significant in matched ankylosing spondylitis synovial fluid.

By quantitative 5'-RACE with molecular barcodes, the TCR beta libraries were made. TCRdb re-derived calls from the 5' RACE reads in MiXCR, one entry per CDR3 protein. Seen here are some 140,000 distinct CDR3 sequences, 17% observed once, and the top ten hold about 33%. What was sequenced was blood, either unsorted or a sorted T cell fraction (not recorded which). The chain links TRBV28 to TRBJ1-2, with no clear D. The TCR originated in a male donor with ankylosing spondylitis. The DNA of the CDR3 is TGTGCCAGCAGCTTCGGGTACGGTAACTATGGCTACACCTTC. Translation gives CASSFGYGNYGYTF.